These 27 T cell receptor beta chains originate from one sample sequenced in a study of CD8+ T cells in alopecia areata. In each case, RNA was isolated and then reverse transcribed into cDNA as the sequencing template. The protocol was immunoSEQ multiplex PCR, while the TCRdb copy is restricted to in-frame clones and leaves out a portion. The sample lists more than 200,000 clones; roughly 69% were seen once. The starting material was CD4+ T cells sorted from blood, obtained at week 0. The source of these receptors is a human donor with alopecia areata.

This clone was seen only a few times. The V and J genes are TRBV15 and TRBJ2-7; TRBD1 matches 8 bases. Losses at the gene ends were 0 bases for V and 2 bases for J; bases not matched to a gene: 6. Germline assignment: CDR1 LNHNV and CDR2 YYDKDF (reference sequence). This CDR3 is built from 16 residues. CDR3 amino acids: CATSRERDRLTYEQYF. CDR3 DNA sequence: TGTGCCACCAGCAGAGAACGGGACAGGCTAACCTACGAGCAGTACTTC. Full variable domain (rest looked up from reference TRBV15 and TRBJ2-7): DAMVIQNPRYQVTQFGKPVTLSCSQTLNHNVMYWYQQKSSQAPKLLFHYYDKDFNNEADTPDNFQSRRPNTSFCFLDIRSPGLGDTAMYLCATSRERDRLTYEQYFGPGTRLTVT.

This rearrangement joins TRBV11-2 to TRBJ1-6; 8 bases are a match to TRBD1. V dropped 5 bases and J dropped 6; count of bases not matched to a gene: 6. Germline V gene sequence: CDR1 SGHAT, CDR2 FQNNGV. This CDR3 is built from 15 residues. The DNA of the CDR3 is TGTGCCAGCAGCCACTCAGGGGGCAGTAATTCACCCCTCCACTTT. Protein: CASSHSGGSNSPLHF.

The chain is built from TRBV7-8 and TRBJ1-4, with 11 bases lining up with TRBD1. There are 14 residues in the CDR3. In germline, CDR1 is SGHVS, CDR2 FQNEAQ. Trimming cost V 4 bases and J 7 bases; bases outside gene matches: 2. Written as DNA, the CDR3 is TGTGCCAGCAGCTCGGGACAGGGGGGTGAAAAACTGTTTTTT. Amino acid sequence: CASSSGQGGEKLFF. Full variable domain (remainder filled in from reference TRBV7-8 and TRBJ1-4): GAGVSQSPRYKVAKRGQDVALRCDPISGHVSLFWYQQALGQGPEFLTYFQNEAQLDKSGLPSDRFFAERPEGSVSTLKIQRTQQEDSAVYLCASSSGQGGEKLFFGSGTQLSVL.

A note on this clone: This sample includes further DNA sequences coding for the same CDR3. This rearrangement joins TRBV29-1 to TRBJ1-2; 7 bases map to TRBD1. Germline lookup yields CDR1 SQVTM and CDR2 ANQGSEA. There are 11 residues in the CDR3. V shed 4 bases, J shed 4 bases, and the junction held 0 bases outside the gene matches. The CDR3 DNA reads as TGCAGCGTTGGACAGGGCTATGGCTACACCTTC. Translated: CSVGQGYGYTF.

The rearrangement uses TRBV7-9 and TRBJ2-3; 7 nucleotides line up with TRBD1. Trimming took 2 bases from V and 4 from J; bases not matched to a gene: 0. CDR1 and CDR2 from the germline V gene are SEHNR and FQNEAQ (reference sequence). The CDR3 extends over 13 amino acids. The CDR3 nucleotides are TGTGCCAGCAGCTTACAGGGGGCAGATACGCAGTATTTT. This encodes CASSLQGADTQYF.

This clone was counted only a few times. The chain couples TRBV4-1 to TRBJ2-7; D may match TRBD1 or TRBD2 (5 bases each). Germline V gene lookup returns CDR1 MGHRA and CDR2 YSYEKL. Trimming took 3 bases from V and 5 from J, leaving 17 bases between them. The CDR3 is 15 residues long. CDR3 in amino acids: CASSHTRDVRDEQYF. The CDR3 DNA is TGCGCCAGCAGCCATACCAGGGACGTAAGAGACGAGCAGTACTTC.

This clone has only one observation. The gene calls are TRBV30 and TRBJ1-1; TRBD1 might be the D (5 bases). V was cut by 6 bases and J by 5 bases, with 13 bases left in between. CDR3 size: 12 residues. Germline V gene sequence: CDR1 GTSNPN, CDR2 SVGIG (reference sequence). CDR3 bases: TGTGCCTGTATCAGGGTAAAGACTGAAGCTTTCTTT. It yields the protein CACIRVKTEAFF.

This clone has more than one count but fewer than ten. This sequence joins TRBV5-6 and TRBJ1-1; possible D gene TRBD1, 6 bases. Germline-derived CDR1 and CDR2 are SGHDT and YYEEEE. Trimming stripped 4 bases from V and 1 base from J, with 11 bases between. This CDR3 is built from 14 residues. The CDR3 DNA sequence: TGTGCCAGCAGCCTCAGGGGCGGGAACACTGAAGCTTTCTTT. Translating it yields CASSLRGGNTEAFF. Full variable domain (outside the CDR3, taken from reference TRBV5-6 and TRBJ1-1): DAGVTQSPTHLIKTRGQQVTLRCSPKSGHDTVSWYQQALGQGPQFIFQYYEEEERQRGNFPDRFSGHQFPNYSSELNVNALLLGDSALYLCASSLRGGNTEAFFGQGTRLTVV.

On this clone: Additional DNA sequences in this sample encode the identical CDR3. The chain couples TRBV30 to TRBJ1-5; perhaps TRBD1 as D (5 bases). This CDR3 is built from 13 residues. Germline CDR1 reads GTSNPN; CDR2 reads SVGIG (reference sequence). Trimming shortened V by 2 bases and J by 5 bases, and 10 bases separated the two germline ends. The CDR3 here is CAWSQGGDQPQHF. The CDR3 coding sequence is TGTGCCTGGAGTCAGGGTGGAGATCAGCCCCAGCATTTT.

This sequence joins TRBV6-6 and TRBJ2-7, with 8 nucleotides matching TRBD1. The CDR3 has 16 amino acids. CDR1 MNHNY and CDR2 SVGAGI come from the germline V gene (reference sequence). V was clipped by 2 bases and J by 2 bases; unmatched bases: 8. DNA for the CDR3: TGTGCCAGCAGTTACCCCGGACAGGGTAGCCCCTACGAGCAGTACTTC. Translating gives CASSYPGQGSPYEQYF.

This clone was observed a single time. This sequence joins TRBV30 and TRBJ1-1; no reliable D call. This CDR3 comprises 14 residues. CDR1 GTSNPN and CDR2 SVGIG come from the germline V gene (reference sequence). Trimming removed 1 base from V and 5 bases from J, with 14 bases in between. CDR3 sequence (DNA): TGTGCCTGGAGTGATTTCCTGACGGGGACTGAAGCTTTCTTT. Translation: CAWSDFLTGTEAFF.

The genes are TRBV29-1 and TRBJ2-7, with 10 bases identical to TRBD1. V trimming: 7 bases; J trimming: 3 bases; junction bases outside the gene matches: 3. Germline V lookup: CDR1 SQVTM, CDR2 ANQGSEA. This CDR3 spans 12 amino acids. For the CDR3, the DNA is TGCAGCGCCCGGACAGGGGGCTACGAGCAGTACTTC. Translating it yields CSARTGGYEQYF.

This rearrangement joins TRBV6-5 to TRBJ2-7; D remains unclear. The CDR3 is made up of 12 amino acids. Per the germline V gene, CDR1 is MNHEY and CDR2 is SVGAGI. Trimming left V 5 bases short and J 2 bases short, with 7 bases between. The CDR3 loop is CASSPTTYEQYF. CDR3 in DNA: TGTGCCAGCAGTCCAACAACCTACGAGCAGTACTTC.

This clone was observed a handful of times. V is TRBV11-2 and J is TRBJ1-1; no definite D call. Trimming left V 5 bases short and J 4 bases short, with 14 bases between. This CDR3 is built from 14 residues. Germline V gene lookup returns CDR1 SGHAT and CDR2 FQNNGV. The CDR3 protein is CASSPIWESTEAFF. CDR3 sequence (DNA): TGTGCCAGCAGCCCAATCTGGGAGAGCACTGAAGCTTTCTTT.

The V gene is TRBV7-2, the J gene TRBJ2-7, with TRBD1 as a possible D gene (6 bases). Germline-derived CDR1 and CDR2 are SGHTA and FQGNSA. The CDR3 is made up of 15 amino acids. V was pared by 0 bases and J by 2 bases, with 11 bases between. CDR3: CASSLAATGTYEQYF. The DNA for the CDR3 is TGTGCCAGCAGCTTAGCTGCGACAGGAACCTACGAGCAGTACTTC.

This clone occurred a few times. The J gene is TRBJ2-7, the V gene TRBV6-5, with unresolved D. V dropped 0 bases and J dropped 7 bases, with 13 bases sitting between them. This CDR3 contains 14 residues. CDR1 and CDR2 from the germline V gene are MNHEY and SVGAGI. CDR3 loop: CASSYSPGEREQYF. CDR3 DNA: TGTGCCAGCAGTTACTCGCCGGGTGAACGAGAGCAGTACTTC.

The chain has TRBV7-3 and TRBJ1-2, with 7 bases identical to TRBD1. The CDR3 extends over 15 amino acids. Germline V gene sequence: CDR1 SGHTA, CDR2 FQGTGA. V shed 2 bases, J shed 0 bases, and the junction held 3 bases outside the gene matches. CDR3 sequence: CASSLGTGANYGYTF. In nucleotides, the CDR3 is TGTGCCAGCAGCTTAGGTACAGGGGCTAACTATGGCTACACCTTC.

This chain uses TRBV5-1 with TRBJ2-6; D is ambiguous. CDR1 is SGHRS, CDR2 YFSETQ, per germline. V lost 6 bases and J lost 1, with 2 bases in between. The length of the CDR3 is 12 residues. In DNA, the CDR3 is TGCGCCAGCATATCTGGGGCCAACGTCCTGACTTTC. Its protein is CASISGANVLTF.

This chain joins TRBV7-2 and TRBJ1-6, with 10 positions matching TRBD1. The V and J ends lost 4 bases and 9 bases, in that order; junction bases with no gene match: 3. Germline V gives CDR1 SGHTA, CDR2 FQGNSA. This CDR3 region has 14 residues. As DNA, the CDR3 is TGTGCCAGCAGCTCGTGGGACAGGGGTTCACCCCTCCACTTT. Protein product: CASSSWDRGSPLHF.

This clone was picked up a small number of times. The V call is TRBV30, the J call TRBJ2-7; D call uncertain. V was cut by 0 bases and J by 6 bases, with 6 bases left in between. Germline values: CDR1 GTSNPN, CDR2 SVGIG (reference sequence). This CDR3 is built from 11 residues. CDR3 DNA sequence: TGTGCCTGGAGTGTAAGCTCCGAGCAGTACTTC. It codes for CAWSVSSEQYF.

As regards this clone: At the DNA level, this CDR3 is encoded by other sequences in the same sample as well. CDR3 sequence: CSVGQIQETQYF. The CDR3 DNA sequence: TGCAGCGTTGGCCAGATCCAAGAGACCCAGTACTTC. The chain couples TRBV29-1 to TRBJ2-5; no reliable D call. The germline V gene encodes CDR1 SQVTM and CDR2 ANQGSEA. V was trimmed by 4 bases and J by 1 base, leaving 7 bases between them. The CDR3 has 12 amino acids.

This clone was detected a few times. The chain combines TRBV10-1 with TRBJ1-1, with D possibly matching TRBD1 (5 bases). The CDR3 totals 14 residues. Germline CDR1 is WNHNN and CDR2 is SYGVQD (reference sequence). The ends were cut back, 2 bases at V and 6 bases at J, with 13 bases in the middle. CDR3 loop: CASSERGEGPEAFF. CDR3 sequence (DNA): TGCGCCAGCAGTGAGCGGGGGGAGGGACCTGAAGCTTTCTTT.

This clone appeared a single time. This sequence joins TRBV30 and TRBJ1-1; D gene unclear. This CDR3 has 15 residues. The germline CDR1 and CDR2 sequences are GTSNPN and SVGIG (reference sequence). With 3 bases removed from V and 1 base from J, the gap between germline ends came to 15 bases. The DNA for the CDR3 is TGTGCCTGGAGAACCCCACAGACGGCGAACACTGAAGCTTTCTTT. It translates to CAWRTPQTANTEAFF.

This chain links TRBV30 with TRBJ2-7; D unresolved. Trimming left V 3 bases short and J 3 bases short, with 15 bases between. This CDR3 is built from 14 residues. CDR1 is GTSNPN, CDR2 SVGIG, per germline (reference sequence). The CDR3: CAWRRPTLYYEQYF. The CDR3, as DNA: TGTGCCTGGAGACGGCCTACTTTATACTACGAGCAGTACTTC.

As concerns this clone: Different DNA sequences within this sample yield the same CDR3. The V gene is TRBV7-2, the J gene TRBJ1-4, with 8 bases fitting TRBD1. From germline, CDR1 is SGHTA and CDR2 FQGNSA. The CDR3 runs to 14 residues. V dropped 5 bases and J dropped 7; count of bases not matched to a gene: 6. The CDR3 loop is CASSPGQGGEKLFF. The CDR3 DNA is TGTGCCAGCAGCCCAGGACAGGGCGGTGAAAAACTGTTTTTT.

This rearrangement joins TRBV27 to TRBJ2-6; perhaps TRBD1 as D (5 bases). The CDR3 is 16 residues long. Germline V gives CDR1 MNHEY, CDR2 SMNVEV (reference sequence). Trimming shortened V by 1 base and J by 1 base, and 8 bases separated the two germline ends. The CDR3: CASSLYTGSGANVLTF. As DNA, the CDR3 is TGTGCCAGCAGTTTATACACAGGATCTGGGGCCAACGTCCTGACTTTC. Complete variable domain (other parts from reference TRBV27 and TRBJ2-6): EAQVTQNPRYLITVTGKKLTVTCSQNMNHEYMSWYRQDPGLGLRQIYYSMNVEVTDKGDVPEGYKVSRKEKRNFPLILESPSPNQTSLYFCASSLYTGSGANVLTFGAGSRLTVL.

The chain links TRBV29-1 to TRBJ1-2; tentatively, D is TRBD1 (6 bases). The CDR3 consists of 12 residues. Trimming shortened V by 7 bases and J by 7 bases, and 16 bases separated the two germline ends. Germline lookup yields CDR1 SQVTM and CDR2 ANQGSEA. Here the CDR3 reads CSARGGLSGYTF. CDR3 nucleotide sequence: TGCAGCGCTCGCGGGGGCCTGAGTGGCTACACCTTC.